The 13 T cell receptor beta chains presented below share a single source sample, sequenced in a study of T cell repertoires in cytomegalovirus infection. Via MiXCR, TCRdb re-called the reads, giving one row per CDR3 protein. The table lists 630,000 or so distinct CDR3 sequences, roughly 24% of them singletons. Material: CD8+ T cells from PBMCs. These receptor sequences come from a human donor in good health (CMV status not recorded). Some clones in this sample may be carry-over from other donors' samples.

This clonotype was detected many times. One junction end does not reproduce the germline sequence, and a read error may be involved. The chain has TRBV7-9 and TRBJ1-1; TRBD1 might be the D (5 bases). The CDR3 contains 14 residues. Per germline, CDR1 SEHNR and CDR2 FQNEAQ (reference sequence). CDR3 sequence: CASRSSGLKTEAFF. As DNA, the CDR3 is TGTGCCAGCAGGTCTTCAGGGTTGAAGACTGAAGCTTTCTTT.

This clonotype showed up many times. This chain connects TRBV7-9 to TRBJ2-4; possibly TRBD1 for D (7 bases). The CDR3 covers 16 residues. In germline, CDR1 is SEHNR, CDR2 FQNEAQ (reference sequence). V dropped 5 bases and J dropped 3 bases, with 17 bases sitting between them. In nucleotides, the CDR3 is TGTGCCAGCAGCATCGCAAGGGGGCGGGACAAAAACATTCAGTACTTC. This encodes CASSIARGRDKNIQYF.

V is TRBV15 and J is TRBJ2-1; D is uncertain. The length of the CDR3 is 13 residues. The V gene's germline CDR1 is LNHNV and CDR2 YYDKDF (reference sequence). Trimming cost V 5 bases and J 3 bases, with 8 bases left between them. CDR3: CATSGDDYNEQFF. Written as DNA, the CDR3 is TGTGCCACCAGCGGTGATGACTACAATGAGCAGTTCTTC.

This clonotype showed up just a few times. The chain has TRBV27 and TRBJ2-2, with D unresolved. In germline, CDR1 is MNHEY, CDR2 SMNVEV (reference sequence). Deletions cut 7 bases from V and 5 bases from J, with 14 bases between. The CDR3 has 14 residues. The CDR3, as DNA: TGTGCCAGCAAAAGGGAAGGTGGGACCGGGGAGCTGTTTTTT. This codes for CASKREGGTGELFF.

In this sample, this clonotype turned up many times. The V call is TRBV19, the J call TRBJ1-1; D not resolved. The CDR3 runs 14 residues. Trimming stripped 3 bases from V and 1 base from J, with 9 bases between. Germline CDR1 and CDR2: LNHDA and SQIVND (reference sequence). The CDR3 loop reads CASSILGQNTEAFF. Here the CDR3 DNA reads TGTGCCAGTAGTATCTTGGGCCAGAACACTGAAGCTTTCTTT.

This clonotype was seen repeatedly, ten times or more. The chain uses TRBV7-8 and TRBJ2-7; 9 bases fit TRBD1. The CDR3 consists of 15 residues. V dropped 1 base and J dropped 6; count of bases not matched to a gene: 7. The germline V gene encodes CDR1 SGHVS and CDR2 FQNEAQ. The DNA of the CDR3 is TGTGCCAGCAGCTTAGTTGTGACAGGGGGTATCGAGCAGTACTTC. Residues: CASSLVVTGGIEQYF.

The V call is TRBV7-9, the J call TRBJ1-2, with D perhaps TRBD1 (6 bases). Trimming took 5 bases from V and 6 from J, leaving 19 bases between them. Germline V gene sequence: CDR1 SEHNR, CDR2 FQNEAQ (reference sequence). The CDR3 is 15 amino acids. The DNA for the CDR3 is TGTGCCAGCAGCCTACGGGGCAGGGGTTTGGATGGCTACACCTTC. It codes for CASSLRGRGLDGYTF. The complete variable domain, with remaining parts taken from reference TRBV7-9 and TRBJ1-2, reads DTGVSQNPRHKITKRGQNVTFRCDPISEHNRLYWYRQTLGQGPEFLTYFQNEAQLEKSRLLSDRFSAERPKGSFSTLEIQRTEQGDSAMYLCASSLRGRGLDGYTFGSGTRLTVV.

The table lists this clonotype with a few counts. J is TRBJ2-2 and V is TRBV7-8; possibly TRBD1 for D (5 bases). V gave up 3 bases and J gave up 1 base, with 9 bases separating them. The CDR3 is made up of 15 amino acids. Germline loops: CDR1 SGHVS, CDR2 FQNEAQ. The CDR3 sequence: CASSFFQGNTGELFF. The CDR3 DNA sequence: TGTGCCAGCAGCTTTTTTCAGGGGAACACCGGGGAGCTGTTTTTT. The variable domain in full, completed from reference TRBV7-8 and TRBJ2-2, reads GAGVSQSPRYKVAKRGQDVALRCDPISGHVSLFWYQQALGQGPEFLTYFQNEAQLDKSGLPSDRFFAERPEGSVSTLKIQRTQQEDSAVYLCASSFFQGNTGELFFGEGSRLTVL.

This clonotype appeared a few times. The chain links TRBV5-8 to TRBJ2-5, with D possibly being TRBD2 (5 bases). Trimming stripped 4 bases from V and 1 base from J, with 14 bases between. The germline CDR1 and CDR2 sequences are SGHTS and YDEGEE. This CDR3 is 15 amino acids long. CDR3 sequence reads: CASSISPGTQETQYF. Here the CDR3 DNA reads TGTGCCAGCAGCATTTCCCCGGGAACCCAAGAGACCCAGTACTTC.

The chain carries TRBV28 and TRBJ2-1; a weak D match, TRBD1 (6 bases). Deletions cut 4 bases from V and 7 bases from J, with 14 bases between. Germline lookup yields CDR1 MDHEN and CDR2 SYDVKM. The CDR3 runs 14 residues. CDR3 amino acids: CASSSRSQGNEQFF. CDR3 in DNA: TGTGCCAGCAGTTCCCGATCCCAGGGGAATGAGCAGTTCTTC.

This clonotype has a count of ten or more. CDR3 sequence reads: CASSQEVGEGSEKLFF. The DNA of the CDR3 is TGCGCCAGCAGCCAAGAAGTCGGGGAGGGCAGTGAAAAACTGTTTTTT. This chain uses TRBV4-1 with TRBJ1-4; D is unclear. CDR1 is MGHRA, CDR2 YSYEKL, per germline. This CDR3 is built from 16 residues. Trimming shortened V by 0 bases and J by 7 bases, and 15 bases separated the two germline ends.

This clonotype was seen a few times. The V call is TRBV24-1, the J call TRBJ2-6, with TRBD1 as a possible D gene (6 bases). Trimming pared 2 bases from V and 2 bases from J, leaving 9 bases between. Germline assignment: CDR1 KGHDR and CDR2 SFDVKD. This CDR3 has 16 amino acids. CDR3 residues: CATSDSAGAGANVLTF. The CDR3 coding sequence is TGTGCCACCAGTGATTCCGCAGGGGCTGGGGCCAACGTCCTGACTTTC.

The chain uses TRBV12-3 or TRBV12-4 and TRBJ2-1, with TRBD1 as a possible D gene (6 bases). V shed 8 bases and J shed 10 bases, with 27 bases lying between them. The CDR3 has 16 residues. The CDR3 spells CASGSYRDITFWEQFF. As DNA, the CDR3 is TGTGCCAGCGGTTCATACCGGGACATAACCTTTTGGGAGCAGTTCTTC.